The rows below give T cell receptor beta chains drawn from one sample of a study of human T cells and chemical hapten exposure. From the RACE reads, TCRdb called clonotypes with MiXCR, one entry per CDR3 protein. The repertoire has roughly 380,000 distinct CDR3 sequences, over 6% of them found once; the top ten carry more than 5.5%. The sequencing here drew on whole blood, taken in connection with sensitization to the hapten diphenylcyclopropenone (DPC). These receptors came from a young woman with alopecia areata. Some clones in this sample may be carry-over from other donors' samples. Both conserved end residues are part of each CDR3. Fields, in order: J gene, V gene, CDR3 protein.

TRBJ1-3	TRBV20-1	CSARDLRDRGSGNTIYF
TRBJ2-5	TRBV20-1	CSARGLGSQETQYF
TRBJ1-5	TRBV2	CASSEKGRSNQPQHF
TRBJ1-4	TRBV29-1	CSGRRGAGEKLFF
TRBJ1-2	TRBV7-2	CASSLDVGTGSYGYTF
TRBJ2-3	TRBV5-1	CASSLTGQGGLDTQYF
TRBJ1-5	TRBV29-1	CSVAQDLGSQPQHF
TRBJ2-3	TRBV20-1	CSASDASQLAVDTQYF
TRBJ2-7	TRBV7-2	CASSLVTGAEQYF
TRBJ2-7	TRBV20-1	CSARRGSSYEQYF
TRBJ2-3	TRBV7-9	CASSGAGRQGMDTQYF
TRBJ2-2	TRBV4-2	CASSQDRGMNTGELFF
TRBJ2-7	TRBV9	CASSNGGGTLFYEQYF
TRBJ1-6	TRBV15	CATSRRQYESPLHF
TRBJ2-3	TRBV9	CASSPGPRRPDTQYF
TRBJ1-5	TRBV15	CATSRALDQPQHF
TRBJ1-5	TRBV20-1	CSASRPLGNQPQHF
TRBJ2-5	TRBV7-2	CASSLSGGYQETQYF
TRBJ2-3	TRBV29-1	CSVGTSGGLVTDTQYF
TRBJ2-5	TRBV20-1	CGINLGGETQYF
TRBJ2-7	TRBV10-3	CAICETASGSYEQYF
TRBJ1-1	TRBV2	CASSDTMTAARDTEAFF
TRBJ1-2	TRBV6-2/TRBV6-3	CASSLTRSPFGYTF
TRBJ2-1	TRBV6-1	CASSTGTGYNEQFF
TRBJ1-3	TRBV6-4	CASSDSFSSGNTIYF
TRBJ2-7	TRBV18	CASSPLGQATLYEQYF
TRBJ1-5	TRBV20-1	CSARDFSGAGQPQHF
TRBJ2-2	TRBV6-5	CASSFDRALNTGELFF
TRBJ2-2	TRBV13	CATANRDTGELFF
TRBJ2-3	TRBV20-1	CSAQQGRNTDTQYF
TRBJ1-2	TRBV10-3	CAISGGDYGYTF
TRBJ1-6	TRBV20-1	CSAGGQLNSPLHF
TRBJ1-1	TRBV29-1	CSVRDRAMNTEAFF
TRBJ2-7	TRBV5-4	CASSPNPKSTTQYEQYF
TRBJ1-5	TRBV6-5	CASSRDHFRQPQHF
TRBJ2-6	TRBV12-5	CASGLLYTGFAGANVLTF
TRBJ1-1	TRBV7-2	CASSTRNEAFF
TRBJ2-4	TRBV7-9	CASSLVRADIQYF
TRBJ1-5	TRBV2	CASTYGGGVGQPQHF
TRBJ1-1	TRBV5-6	CASTWEQGLTEAFF
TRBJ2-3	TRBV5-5	CASSKEVDTQYF
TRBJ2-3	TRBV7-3	CASSLAGHGDTQYF
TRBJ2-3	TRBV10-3	CAISGGLGAEDTDTQYF
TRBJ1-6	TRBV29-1	CSVTDRGDNSPLHF
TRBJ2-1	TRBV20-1	CSASPGLGAQKQFF
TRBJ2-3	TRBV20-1	CSARNSSVNTQYF
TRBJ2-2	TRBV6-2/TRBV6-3	CASSQTITGELFF
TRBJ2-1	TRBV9	CASSGGSWSYNEQFF
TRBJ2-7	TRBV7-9	CASSHDRGRRDIYEQYF